The clone carrying this TCR beta chain was seen repeatedly, ten times or more. Its matching antigen is unknown. Looked up from germline, CDR1 is MNHEY and CDR2 is SMNVEV (reference sequence). The CDR3 has 16 residues. Losses at the gene ends were 4 bases for V and 1 base for J; bases not matched to a gene: 5. The sample is drawn from a study of regulatory T cells in long-lasting Graves disease. Whole-study findings and limits: When disease was persistent, TRBV28, TRBJ1-2 and TRBJ2-5 were the favored segments.

CDR3-region Arm-PCR and iRepertoire HTBI primers produced the TCR beta libraries. Using its own MiXCR run on the multiplex PCR reads, TCRdb lists one record per CDR3 protein. The sample shows fewer than 450,000 distinct CDR3 sequences, 15% of them seen only once. Described time point: newly diagnosed GD, antithyroid drugs for less than 3 months. RNA from PBMCs was the source of the TCR library. These data were also filed under a second study, of T cells in Graves' hyperthyroidism and ophthalmopathy.

This sequence joins TRBV27 and TRBJ2-2, with 8 nucleotides matching TRBD1. Sequencing was performed on peripheral blood mononuclear cells (PBMCs), taken at new diagnosis, from a patient treated with antithyroid drugs. This TCR derives from a woman aged 40 to 50 with Graves disease. The CDR3 is CASSYTTGGNTGELFF. The DNA for the CDR3 is TGTGCCAGCAGTTACACCACAGGGGGGAACACCGGGGAGCTGTTTTTT.